This is a list of T cell receptor beta chains from one sample in a study of T cell responses to AZD1222 COVID-19 vaccine. Only in-frame clones appear in the TCRdb table, and some are missing; sequencing was by immunoSEQ multiplex PCR. The sample yields some 120,000 clones, about 89% seen once. The material sequenced was peripheral blood, taken on day 0 of AZD1222 vaccination. These receptors were taken from an adult in good health. Each CDR3 is given with its conserved first and last residue. The order of the fields is clone size, V gene, D gene, J gene, CDR3 protein, CDR3 DNA. A D gene is named only where the DNA matches it firmly. Size is omitted from some rows. Given values are once, few, many or a class for expanded clones.

abundance: -; v_gene: TRBV29-1; d_gene: -; j_gene: TRBJ2-2; CDR3aa: CSVRGPWRAGVNTGELFF; CDR3nt: TGCAGCGTTCGGGGGCCCTGGAGGGCAGGAGTGAACACCGGGGAGCTGTTTTTT
abundance: few; v_gene: TRBV5-1; d_gene: TRBD1; j_gene: TRBJ2-6; CDR3aa: CASSDGQVSSGANVLTF; CDR3nt: TGCGCCAGCAGCGATGGACAGGTCAGCTCTGGGGCCAACGTCCTGACTTTC
abundance: -; v_gene: TRBV6-5; d_gene: -; j_gene: TRBJ1-6; CDR3aa: CASTNGLAPLHF; CDR3nt: TGTGCCAGCACTAACGGTCTGGCGCCCCTCCACTTT
abundance: -; v_gene: TRBV5-6; d_gene: -; j_gene: TRBJ1-4; CDR3aa: CASSSGQIEKLFF; CDR3nt: TGTGCCAGCAGCTCCGGACAGATTGAAAAACTGTTTTTT
abundance: -; v_gene: TRBV7-2; d_gene: -; j_gene: TRBJ1-5; CDR3aa: CASSLIGGRGQPQHF; CDR3nt: TGTGCCAGCAGCTTAATTGGGGGCAGGGGTCAGCCCCAGCATTTT
abundance: -; v_gene: TRBV5-1; d_gene: -; j_gene: TRBJ2-4; CDR3aa: CASSSGVAKNIQYF; CDR3nt: TGCGCCAGCAGCTCAGGGGTAGCCAAAAACATTCAGTACTTC
abundance: -; v_gene: TRBV20-1; d_gene: -; j_gene: TRBJ1-2; CDR3aa: CSARDILGYTF; CDR3nt: TGCAGTGCTAGGGACATCCTTGGCTACACCTTC
abundance: -; v_gene: TRBV2; d_gene: -; j_gene: TRBJ1-2; CDR3aa: CASRDGFWGYTF; CDR3nt: TGTGCCAGCAGGGACGGGTTTTGGGGCTACACCTTC
abundance: -; v_gene: TRBV5-1; d_gene: -; j_gene: TRBJ1-2; CDR3aa: CASSYGDYGYTF; CDR3nt: TGCGCCAGCAGCTATGGGGACTATGGCTACACCTTC
abundance: -; v_gene: TRBV6-5; d_gene: -; j_gene: TRBJ1-5; CDR3aa: CASRAIGGQPQHF; CDR3nt: TGTGCCAGCAGGGCTATCGGGGGTCAGCCCCAGCATTTT
abundance: -; v_gene: TRBV27; d_gene: -; j_gene: TRBJ2-7; CDR3aa: CASSLTDGWSSYEQYF; CDR3nt: TGTGCCAGCAGTTTAACGGACGGGTGGAGCTCCTACGAGCAGTACTTC
abundance: -; v_gene: TRBV18; d_gene: -; j_gene: TRBJ1-4; CDR3aa: CATSDSLDEKLFF; CDR3nt: TGTGCCACCTCGGACAGTCTGGACGAAAAACTGTTTTTT
abundance: -; v_gene: TRBV6-6; d_gene: -; j_gene: TRBJ1-1; CDR3aa: CASRQQIDTEAFF; CDR3nt: TGTGCCAGCAGACAGCAGATAGACACTGAAGCTTTCTTT
abundance: once; v_gene: TRBV7-2; d_gene: -; j_gene: TRBJ2-5; CDR3aa: CASSPTRQIQETQYF; CDR3nt: TGTGCCAGCAGCCCAACACGACAGATCCAAGAGACCCAGTACTTC
abundance: -; v_gene: TRBV5-1; d_gene: -; j_gene: TRBJ1-1; CDR3aa: CASRKTLNTEAFF; CDR3nt: TGCGCCAGCAGAAAGACACTGAACACTGAAGCTTTCTTT
abundance: -; v_gene: TRBV3-1/TRBV3-2; d_gene: -; j_gene: TRBJ2-1; CDR3aa: CASSQSNEAEQFF; CDR3nt: TGTGCCAGCAGCCAGTCCAACGAAGCTGAGCAGTTCTTC
abundance: -; v_gene: TRBV3-1/TRBV3-2; d_gene: TRBD2; j_gene: TRBJ2-1; CDR3aa: CASSRMGLAGGRNEQFF; CDR3nt: TGTGCCAGCAGCCGAATGGGACTAGCGGGGGGAAGGAATGAGCAGTTCTTC
abundance: -; v_gene: TRBV7-3; d_gene: -; j_gene: TRBJ2-5; CDR3aa: CASSLAPQETQYF; CDR3nt: TGTGCCAGCAGCCTCGCCCCCCAAGAGACCCAGTACTTC
abundance: -; v_gene: TRBV20-1; d_gene: -; j_gene: TRBJ1-2; CDR3aa: CSARVTAGYTF; CDR3nt: TGCAGTGCTAGAGTGACAGCCGGCTACACCTTC
abundance: few; v_gene: TRBV7-9; d_gene: TRBD1; j_gene: TRBJ1-2; CDR3aa: CASSYSSGTGAGGYTF; CDR3nt: TGTGCCAGCAGCTACTCATCCGGGACAGGAGCGGGCGGCTACACCTTC
abundance: -; v_gene: TRBV27; d_gene: -; j_gene: TRBJ2-2; CDR3aa: CASSLGTPVELFF; CDR3nt: TGTGCCAGCAGTCTCGGGACTCCCGTGGAGCTGTTTTTT
abundance: -; v_gene: TRBV27; d_gene: TRBD1; j_gene: TRBJ1-1; CDR3aa: CASSPQGAFTEAFF; CDR3nt: TGTGCCAGCAGTCCACAGGGGGCGTTCACTGAAGCTTTCTTT
abundance: -; v_gene: TRBV9; d_gene: -; j_gene: TRBJ1-1; CDR3aa: CASSPVGTEAFF; CDR3nt: TGTGCCAGCAGCCCCGTGGGCACTGAAGCTTTCTTT
abundance: -; v_gene: TRBV18; d_gene: -; j_gene: TRBJ1-1; CDR3aa: CASSPLAKNTEAFF; CDR3nt: TGTGCCAGCTCACCATTAGCCAAGAACACTGAAGCTTTCTTT
abundance: once; v_gene: TRBV27; d_gene: TRBD1; j_gene: TRBJ1-1; CDR3aa: CASSLGQGATEAFF; CDR3nt: TGTGCCAGCAGTTTAGGACAGGGGGCCACTGAAGCTTTCTTT
abundance: -; v_gene: TRBV10-3; d_gene: TRBD1; j_gene: TRBJ1-1; CDR3aa: CAISPLSGTGIAEAFF; CDR3nt: TGTGCCATCAGTCCCCTTTCCGGGACAGGGATCGCTGAAGCTTTCTTT
abundance: -; v_gene: TRBV7-2; d_gene: TRBD1; j_gene: TRBJ1-6; CDR3aa: CASSRNGGTGNNSPLHF; CDR3nt: TGTGCCAGCAGCCGGAACGGGGGGACAGGGAATAATTCACCCCTCCACTTT
abundance: few; v_gene: TRBV6-5; d_gene: -; j_gene: TRBJ2-7; CDR3aa: CASMKARARAYEQYF; CDR3nt: TGTGCCAGCATGAAAGCCCGGGCACGAGCCTACGAGCAGTACTTC
abundance: -; v_gene: TRBV10-1; d_gene: TRBD1; j_gene: TRBJ1-4; CDR3aa: CASSEFGQGPTNEKLFF; CDR3nt: TGCGCCAGCAGTGAGTTCGGACAGGGCCCAACTAATGAAAAACTGTTTTTT
abundance: -; v_gene: TRBV2; d_gene: TRBD2; j_gene: TRBJ2-3; CDR3aa: CASSVGTSGRGDTQYF; CDR3nt: TGTGCCAGCAGTGTTGGGACTAGCGGGAGAGGAGATACGCAGTATTTT
abundance: -; v_gene: TRBV27; d_gene: TRBD2; j_gene: TRBJ2-1; CDR3aa: CASSSTSGIPLRDNEQFF; CDR3nt: TGTGCCAGCAGTTCCACTAGCGGGATACCCTTACGGGACAATGAGCAGTTCTTC
abundance: -; v_gene: TRBV7-3; d_gene: -; j_gene: TRBJ1-1; CDR3aa: CASSLIPTENTEAFF; CDR3nt: TGTGCCAGCAGCTTAATCCCCACCGAGAATACTGAAGCTTTCTTT
abundance: -; v_gene: TRBV7-9; d_gene: -; j_gene: TRBJ1-5; CDR3aa: CASSLGQGDYSNQPQHF; CDR3nt: TGTGCCAGCAGCTTAGGGCAAGGAGACTATAGCAATCAGCCCCAGCATTTT
abundance: -; v_gene: TRBV7-9; d_gene: -; j_gene: TRBJ2-6; CDR3aa: CASSFQGSSSGANVLTF; CDR3nt: TGTGCCAGCAGCTTTCAGGGATCGAGCTCTGGGGCCAACGTCCTGACTTTC
abundance: -; v_gene: TRBV7-2; d_gene: -; j_gene: TRBJ1-4; CDR3aa: CASSPDTVNEKLFF; CDR3nt: TGTGCCAGCAGCCCGGACACCGTTAATGAAAAACTGTTTTTT
abundance: -; v_gene: TRBV5-6; d_gene: -; j_gene: TRBJ2-7; CDR3aa: CASSLGRREGEQYF; CDR3nt: TGTGCCAGCAGCTTAGGGCGGCGAGAAGGGGAGCAGTACTTC
abundance: -; v_gene: TRBV7-6; d_gene: TRBD2; j_gene: TRBJ2-3; CDR3aa: CASSNSGGAEDTQYF; CDR3nt: TGTGCCAGCAGCAATAGCGGGGGGGCTGAAGATACGCAGTATTTT
abundance: -; v_gene: TRBV27; d_gene: TRBD1; j_gene: TRBJ2-3; CDR3aa: CASSSLGQGGYTDTQYF; CDR3nt: TGTGCCAGCAGTTCCCTCGGACAGGGGGGATACACAGATACGCAGTATTTT
abundance: -; v_gene: TRBV6-1; d_gene: TRBD1; j_gene: TRBJ2-7; CDR3aa: CASSWGQGIWGEQYF; CDR3nt: TGTGCCAGCAGTTGGGGACAGGGGATTTGGGGCGAGCAGTACTTC
abundance: -; v_gene: TRBV3-1/TRBV3-2; d_gene: -; j_gene: TRBJ1-1; CDR3aa: CASSKGQGREAFF; CDR3nt: TGTGCCAGCAGCAAGGGACAAGGACGTGAAGCTTTCTTT
abundance: -; v_gene: TRBV19; d_gene: TRBD1; j_gene: TRBJ1-6; CDR3aa: CASTSTGGVSPLHF; CDR3nt: TGTGCCAGTACCTCGACAGGGGGCGTTTCACCCCTCCACTTT
abundance: few; v_gene: TRBV3-1/TRBV3-2; d_gene: TRBD1; j_gene: TRBJ1-5; CDR3aa: CASSPTPQGVQPQHF; CDR3nt: TGTGCCAGCAGCCCGACCCCGCAGGGGGTTCAGCCCCAGCATTTT
abundance: -; v_gene: TRBV3-1/TRBV3-2; d_gene: -; j_gene: TRBJ1-1; CDR3aa: CASSPQADGTEAFF; CDR3nt: TGTGCCAGCAGCCCCCAGGCAGATGGCACTGAAGCTTTCTTT
abundance: -; v_gene: TRBV11-2; d_gene: -; j_gene: TRBJ2-3; CDR3aa: CASSFGLSTDTQYF; CDR3nt: TGTGCCAGCAGCTTTGGACTCTCCACAGATACGCAGTATTTT
abundance: -; v_gene: TRBV7-9; d_gene: TRBD1; j_gene: TRBJ1-6; CDR3aa: CASSPTPGQGGSPLHF; CDR3nt: TGTGCCAGCAGCCCAACCCCGGGACAGGGAGGTTCACCCCTCCACTTT